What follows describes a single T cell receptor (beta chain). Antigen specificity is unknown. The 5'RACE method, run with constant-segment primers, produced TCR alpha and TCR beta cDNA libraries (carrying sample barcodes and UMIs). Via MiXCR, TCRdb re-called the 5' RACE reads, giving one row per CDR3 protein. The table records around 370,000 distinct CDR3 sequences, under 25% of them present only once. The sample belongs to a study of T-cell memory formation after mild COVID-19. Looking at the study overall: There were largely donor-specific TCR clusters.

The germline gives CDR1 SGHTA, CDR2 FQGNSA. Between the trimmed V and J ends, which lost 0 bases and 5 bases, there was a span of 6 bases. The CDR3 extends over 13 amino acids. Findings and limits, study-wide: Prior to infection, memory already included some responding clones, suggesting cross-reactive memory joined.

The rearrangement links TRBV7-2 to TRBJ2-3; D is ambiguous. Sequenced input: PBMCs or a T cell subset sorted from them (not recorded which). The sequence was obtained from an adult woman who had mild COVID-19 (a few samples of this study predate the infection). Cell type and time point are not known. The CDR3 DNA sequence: TGTGCCAGCAGCTTAGCCGCAAGAGATACGCAGTATTTT. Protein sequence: CASSLAARDTQYF. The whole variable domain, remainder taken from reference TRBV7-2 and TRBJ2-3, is GAGVSQSPSNKVTEKGKDVELRCDPISGHTALYWYRQSLGQGLEFLIYFQGNSAPDKSGLPSDRFSAERTGGSVSTLTIQRTQQEDSAVYLCASSLAARDTQYFGPGTRLTVL.